The sequence of this T cell receptor beta chain was determined in a study of Graves' ophthalmopathy and Graves' hyperthyroidism. Overall study: The collection of peripheral blood took place at initial diagnosis, before any treatment.

Ophthalmopathy in the donors was of moderate-to-severe activity, with CAS ≥3, NOSPECS ≥4 and duration under 3 months. The authors used Ficoll-Paque density gradient centrifugation to separate PBMCs. The input was roughly 9.3 ml of fresh peripheral blood. Germline V gene sequence: CDR1 LNHDA, CDR2 SQIVND (reference sequence). The V segment lost 4 bases and the J segment 5 bases; nucleotides outside the gene matches: 11. There are 15 residues in the CDR3. Amplification of TCR beta CDR3 regions used RNA transcripts. The first-round RT-PCR employed HTBI primers together with the Qiagen OneStep RT-PCR kit. A multiplex PCR was then performed as the second round. TCRdb reprocessed the multiplex PCR reads via MiXCR and lists one record per CDR3 protein. The profile covers about 740,000 distinct CDR3 sequences, with around 40% appearing a single time and 40% to 55% taken by the ten largest.

The receptor's source is an adult man with Graves' ophthalmopathy. The chain joins TRBV19 to TRBJ2-7; 7 bases agree with TRBD2. The sample consisted of peripheral blood. The CDR3 region has the DNA TGTGCCAGTAGTAAGGTGCGGGAGAGAACCCACGAGCAGTACTTC. Translating it yields CASSKVRERTHEQYF.